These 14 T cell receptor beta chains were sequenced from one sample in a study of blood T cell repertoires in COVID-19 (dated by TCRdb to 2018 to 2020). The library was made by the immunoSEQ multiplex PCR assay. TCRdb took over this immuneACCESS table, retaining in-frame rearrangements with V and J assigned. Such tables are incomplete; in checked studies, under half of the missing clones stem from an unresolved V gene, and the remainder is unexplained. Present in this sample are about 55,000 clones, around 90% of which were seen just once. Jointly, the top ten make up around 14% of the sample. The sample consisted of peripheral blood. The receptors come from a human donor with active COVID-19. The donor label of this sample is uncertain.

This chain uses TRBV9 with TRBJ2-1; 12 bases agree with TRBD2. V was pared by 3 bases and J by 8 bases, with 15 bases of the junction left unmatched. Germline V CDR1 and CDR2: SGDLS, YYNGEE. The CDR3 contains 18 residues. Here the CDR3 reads CASSGDPPSGRVLDEQFF. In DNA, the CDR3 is TGTGCCAGCAGCGGAGATCCTCCTAGCGGGAGGGTTTTGGATGAGCAGTTCTTC.

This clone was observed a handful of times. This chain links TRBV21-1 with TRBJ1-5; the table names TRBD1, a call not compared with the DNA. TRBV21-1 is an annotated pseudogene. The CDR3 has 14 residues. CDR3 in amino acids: CASRLKGVYQPQHF. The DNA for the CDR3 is TGTGCCAGCAGATTGAAGGGGGTCTATCAGCCCCAGCATTTT.

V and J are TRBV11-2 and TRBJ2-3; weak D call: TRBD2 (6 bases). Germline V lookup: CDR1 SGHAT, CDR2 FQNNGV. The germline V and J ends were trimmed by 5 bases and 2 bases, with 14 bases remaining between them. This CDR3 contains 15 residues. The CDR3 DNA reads TGTGCCAGCAGCCTTAGCGGAACGCTCACAGATACGCAGTATTTT. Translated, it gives CASSLSGTLTDTQYF.

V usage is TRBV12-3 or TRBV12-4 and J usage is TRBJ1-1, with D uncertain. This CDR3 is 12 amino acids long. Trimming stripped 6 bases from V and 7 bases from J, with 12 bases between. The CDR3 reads CASSRGSGEAFF. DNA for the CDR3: TGTGCCAGCAGCCGAGGGTCCGGTGAAGCTTTCTTT.

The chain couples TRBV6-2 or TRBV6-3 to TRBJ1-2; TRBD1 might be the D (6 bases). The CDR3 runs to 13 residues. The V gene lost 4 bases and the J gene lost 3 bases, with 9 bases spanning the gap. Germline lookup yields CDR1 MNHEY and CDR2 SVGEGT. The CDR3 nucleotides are TGTGCCAGCAGTTGGGACACCTACTATGGCTACACCTTC. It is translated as CASSWDTYYGYTF.

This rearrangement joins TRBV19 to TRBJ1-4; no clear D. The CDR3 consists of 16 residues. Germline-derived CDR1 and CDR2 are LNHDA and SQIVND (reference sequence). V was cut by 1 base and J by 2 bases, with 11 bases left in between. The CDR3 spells CASSIASAATNEKLFF. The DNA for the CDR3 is TGTGCCAGTAGTATAGCCTCAGCGGCGACTAATGAAAAACTGTTTTTT.

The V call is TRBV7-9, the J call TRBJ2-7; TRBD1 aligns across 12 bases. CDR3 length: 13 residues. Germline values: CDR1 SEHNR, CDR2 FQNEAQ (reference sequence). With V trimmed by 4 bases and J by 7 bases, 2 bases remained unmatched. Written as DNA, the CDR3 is TGTGCCAGCAGCTGGGACAGGGGGCTTGAGCAGTACTTC. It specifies CASSWDRGLEQYF.

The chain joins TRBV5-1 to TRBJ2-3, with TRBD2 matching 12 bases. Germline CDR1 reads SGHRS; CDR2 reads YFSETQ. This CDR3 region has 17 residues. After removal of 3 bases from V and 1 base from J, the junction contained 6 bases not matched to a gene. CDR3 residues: CASSWGLAGTGTDTQYF. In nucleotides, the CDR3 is TGCGCCAGCAGCTGGGGACTAGCGGGCACCGGCACAGATACGCAGTATTTT.

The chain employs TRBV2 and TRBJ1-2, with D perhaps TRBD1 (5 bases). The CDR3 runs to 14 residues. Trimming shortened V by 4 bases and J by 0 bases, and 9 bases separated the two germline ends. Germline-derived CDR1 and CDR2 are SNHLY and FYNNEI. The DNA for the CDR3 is TGTGCCAGCAGTGCGAGGACATCTAACTATGGCTACACCTTC. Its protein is CASSARTSNYGYTF. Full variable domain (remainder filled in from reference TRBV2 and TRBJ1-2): EPEVTQTPSHQVTQMGQEVILRCVPISNHLYFYWYRQILGQKVEFLVSFYNNEISEKSEIFDDQFSVERPDGSNFTLKIRSTKLEDSAMYFCASSARTSNYGYTFGSGTRLTVV.

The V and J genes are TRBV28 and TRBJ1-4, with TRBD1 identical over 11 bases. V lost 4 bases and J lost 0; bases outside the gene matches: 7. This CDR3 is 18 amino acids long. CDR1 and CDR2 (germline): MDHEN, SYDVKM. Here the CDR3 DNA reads TGTGCCAGCAGTTCGGGACAGGGGGGATTTGCAACTAATGAAAAACTGTTTTTT. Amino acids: CASSSGQGGFATNEKLFF.

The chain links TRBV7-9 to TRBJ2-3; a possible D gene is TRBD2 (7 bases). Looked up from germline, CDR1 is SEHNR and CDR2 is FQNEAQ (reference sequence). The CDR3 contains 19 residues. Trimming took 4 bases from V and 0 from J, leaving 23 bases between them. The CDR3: CASSSRGAGAKTSTDTQYF. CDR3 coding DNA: TGTGCCAGCAGCTCCCGCGGGGCGGGGGCTAAGACTAGCACAGATACGCAGTATTTT.

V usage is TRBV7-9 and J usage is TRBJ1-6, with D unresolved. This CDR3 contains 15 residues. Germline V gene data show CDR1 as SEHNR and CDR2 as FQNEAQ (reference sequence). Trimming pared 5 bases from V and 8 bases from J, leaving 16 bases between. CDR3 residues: CASSLGLLPDSPLHF. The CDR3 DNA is TGTGCCAGCAGCCTGGGCCTTCTCCCGGATTCACCCCTCCACTTT.

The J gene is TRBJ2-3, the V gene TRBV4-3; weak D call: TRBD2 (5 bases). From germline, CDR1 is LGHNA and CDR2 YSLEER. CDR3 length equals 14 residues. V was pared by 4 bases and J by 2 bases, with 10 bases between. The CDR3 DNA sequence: TGCGCCAGCAGCCGGGAGACCCACACAGATACGCAGTATTTT. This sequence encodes CASSRETHTDTQYF.

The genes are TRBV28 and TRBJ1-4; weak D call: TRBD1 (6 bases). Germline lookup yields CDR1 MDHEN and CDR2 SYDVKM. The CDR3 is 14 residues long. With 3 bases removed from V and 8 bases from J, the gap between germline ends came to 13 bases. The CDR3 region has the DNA TGTGCCAGCAGTTTGACCGATACAGGGGAAAAACTGTTTTTT. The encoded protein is CASSLTDTGEKLFF. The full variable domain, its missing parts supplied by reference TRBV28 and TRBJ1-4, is DVKVTQSSRYLVKRTGEKVFLECVQDMDHENMFWYRQDPGLGLRLIYFSYDVKMKEKGDIPEGYSVSREKKERFSLILESASTNQTSMYLCASSLTDTGEKLFFGSGTQLSVL.